The rows below give T cell receptor beta chains drawn from one sample of a study of blood T cell repertoires in COVID-19. Sequencing used immunoSEQ multiplex PCR; TCRdb keeps in-frame clones, though not all of them. Of 300,000 to 400,000 clones in the sample, 70% to 90% were seen once. The sample taken for sequencing was peripheral blood. These receptors all stem from a woman under 40 with COVID-19, enrolled during active disease. Both conserved end residues are part of each CDR3. D genes are given only for firm matches. Part of the rows lack a size; the others show once, few, many or a class for expanded clones.

clone_size: .
d_call: TRBD1
j_call: TRBJ2-7
v_call: TRBV5-8
cdr3_nt: TGTGCCAGCAGTTGGGGACAGGGGTGGGACGAGCAGTACTTC
cdr3_aa: CASSWGQGWDEQYF

clone_size: .
d_call: TRBD2
j_call: TRBJ2-7
v_call: TRBV19
cdr3_nt: TGTGCCAGTAGCCTGGGAGGGGTGGACGGCTCCTACGAGCAGTACTTC
cdr3_aa: CASSLGGVDGSYEQYF

clone_size: .
d_call: TRBD2
j_call: TRBJ2-6
v_call: TRBV19
cdr3_nt: TGTGCCAGTAGTATCGCTGGTGCGGGGGGAAGGGCCAACGTCCTGACTTTC
cdr3_aa: CASSIAGAGGRANVLTF

clone_size: .
d_call: TRBD2
j_call: TRBJ2-1
v_call: TRBV24-1
cdr3_nt: TGTGCCACCAGTGAATCGGGACTAGCTCGAGTCAATGAGCAGTTCTTC
cdr3_aa: CATSESGLARVNEQFF

clone_size: .
d_call: TRBD2
j_call: TRBJ2-1
v_call: TRBV13
cdr3_nt: TGTGCCAGCAGCAAACGGGACTACTTATCTTACAATGAGCAGTTCTTC
cdr3_aa: CASSKRDYLSYNEQFF

clone_size: .
d_call: .
j_call: TRBJ2-2
v_call: TRBV14
cdr3_nt: TGTGCCAGCAGCCAAGATAGATTCGGGAACACCGGGGAGCTGTTTTTT
cdr3_aa: CASSQDRFGNTGELFF

clone_size: .
d_call: .
j_call: TRBJ2-3
v_call: TRBV7-2
cdr3_nt: TGTGCCAGCAGCTTAGAAGGGGTCCACACAGATACGCAGTATTTT
cdr3_aa: CASSLEGVHTDTQYF

clone_size: .
d_call: TRBD1
j_call: TRBJ1-6
v_call: TRBV2
cdr3_nt: TGTGCCAGCAGTGACCGGGACAGGGGTCGGGATTCACCCCTCCACTTT
cdr3_aa: CASSDRDRGRDSPLHF

clone_size: .
d_call: TRBD1
j_call: TRBJ1-2
v_call: TRBV6-2/TRBV6-3
cdr3_nt: TGTGCCAGCAGTCCCTTGGACAGGGATGGCTATGGCTACACCTTC
cdr3_aa: CASSPLDRDGYGYTF

clone_size: .
d_call: TRBD2
j_call: TRBJ2-1
v_call: TRBV10-2
cdr3_nt: TGCGCCAGCAGTCAAGCGGGGGGATTCAATGAGCAGTTCTTC
cdr3_aa: CASSQAGGFNEQFF

clone_size: .
d_call: TRBD1
j_call: TRBJ2-4
v_call: TRBV24-1
cdr3_nt: TGTGCCACCAGTGATCCCGGGACAGGGGACCTGATTCAGTACTTC
cdr3_aa: CATSDPGTGDLIQYF

clone_size: .
d_call: .
j_call: TRBJ2-2
v_call: TRBV29-1
cdr3_nt: TGCAGCGTTGAGGCAGGCGGGGAGCTGTTTTTT
cdr3_aa: CSVEAGGELFF

clone_size: .
d_call: .
j_call: TRBJ2-7
v_call: TRBV10-3
cdr3_nt: TGTGCCATCAGTCTAGGACACAGCTCCTACGAGCAGTACTTC
cdr3_aa: CAISLGHSSYEQYF

clone_size: .
d_call: .
j_call: TRBJ1-4
v_call: TRBV24-1
cdr3_nt: TGTGCCACCAGTGATGCAGGGGCAACTAATGAAAAACTGTTTTTT
cdr3_aa: CATSDAGATNEKLFF

clone_size: .
d_call: .
j_call: TRBJ1-1
v_call: TRBV7-9
cdr3_nt: TGTGCCAGCAGCTTCAGCCAGACCGGGTACACTGAAGCTTTCTTT
cdr3_aa: CASSFSQTGYTEAFF

clone_size: .
d_call: TRBD1
j_call: TRBJ1-5
v_call: TRBV7-8
cdr3_nt: TGTGCCAGCAGCTTAGTTACAGGGGGCAATCAGCCCCAGCATTTT
cdr3_aa: CASSLVTGGNQPQHF

clone_size: .
d_call: TRBD2
j_call: TRBJ2-2
v_call: TRBV14
cdr3_nt: TGTGCCAGCAGAATGGGCCTCGCGGGGGGGCTTGTCACCGGGGAGCTGTTTTTT
cdr3_aa: CASRMGLAGGLVTGELFF

clone_size: .
d_call: .
j_call: TRBJ1-1
v_call: TRBV18
cdr3_nt: TGTGCCAGCTCACCAGGGCAGAGCATGAACACTGAAGCTTTCTTT
cdr3_aa: CASSPGQSMNTEAFF

clone_size: .
d_call: TRBD1
j_call: TRBJ2-1
v_call: TRBV10-3
cdr3_nt: TGTGCCATCAGTGTGGGGACAGGCGCCTCCGTCTTTTACAATGAGCAGTTCTTC
cdr3_aa: CAISVGTGASVFYNEQFF

clone_size: .
d_call: .
j_call: TRBJ1-2
v_call: TRBV6-5
cdr3_nt: TGTGCCAGCAGTTACGGGGGAGGGGGCTACACCTTC
cdr3_aa: CASSYGGGGYTF

clone_size: .
d_call: .
j_call: TRBJ1-5
v_call: TRBV24-1
cdr3_nt: TGTGCCACCAGTGATGTCTCGTACAATCAGCCCCAGCATTTT
cdr3_aa: CATSDVSYNQPQHF

clone_size: once
d_call: TRBD2
j_call: TRBJ2-3
v_call: TRBV9
cdr3_nt: TGTGCCAGCAGCGTAGAGGTAGCGGGGACCACAGATACGCAGTATTTT
cdr3_aa: CASSVEVAGTTDTQYF

clone_size: .
d_call: .
j_call: TRBJ1-5
v_call: TRBV6-2/TRBV6-3
cdr3_nt: TGTGCCAGCAGTTACTCGGGAGGGTTGCCCCAGCATTTT
cdr3_aa: CASSYSGGLPQHF

clone_size: .
d_call: TRBD2
j_call: TRBJ2-3
v_call: TRBV9
cdr3_nt: TGTGCCAGCAGCGAACGCGGGGGGGGCACAGATACGCAGTATTTT
cdr3_aa: CASSERGGGTDTQYF

clone_size: .
d_call: .
j_call: TRBJ1-1
v_call: TRBV7-8
cdr3_nt: TGTGCCAGCAGCACTGACAGGAACAATGAAGCTTTCTTT
cdr3_aa: CASSTDRNNEAFF

clone_size: once
d_call: .
j_call: TRBJ2-7
v_call: TRBV19
cdr3_nt: TGTGCCAGTAGTATCCAGGGGGGCACAGGGCAACTCACCTACGAGCAGTACTTC
cdr3_aa: CASSIQGGTGQLTYEQYF

clone_size: .
d_call: .
j_call: TRBJ2-3
v_call: TRBV3-1/TRBV3-2
cdr3_nt: TGTGCCAGCAGCCAAGGAAGAGACGGGGGGCGGGCAGATACGCAGTATTTT
cdr3_aa: CASSQGRDGGRADTQYF

clone_size: .
d_call: .
j_call: TRBJ1-1
v_call: TRBV6-5
cdr3_nt: TGTGCCAGCAGCCCCAACATGATTACTGAAGCTTTCTTT
cdr3_aa: CASSPNMITEAFF

clone_size: .
d_call: .
j_call: TRBJ2-6
v_call: TRBV10-1
cdr3_nt: TGCGCCAGCAGTGACCAGTCTGGGGCCAACGTCCTGACTTTC
cdr3_aa: CASSDQSGANVLTF

clone_size: .
d_call: TRBD2
j_call: TRBJ2-5
v_call: TRBV3-1/TRBV3-2
cdr3_nt: TGTGCCAGCAGCCATCCGGAGGGGCAGGGGACTAGCGGGTACCAAGAGACCCAGTACTTC
cdr3_aa: CASSHPEGQGTSGYQETQYF

clone_size: .
d_call: TRBD2
j_call: TRBJ2-1
v_call: TRBV6-6
cdr3_nt: TGTGCCAGCAGTTACCCCCAGGCGGGGGGTTACAATGAGCAGTTCTTC
cdr3_aa: CASSYPQAGGYNEQFF

clone_size: .
d_call: TRBD1
j_call: TRBJ2-5
v_call: TRBV5-1
cdr3_nt: TGCGCCAGCAGCTTCCGGGACAGACCCCAAGAGACCCAGTACTTC
cdr3_aa: CASSFRDRPQETQYF

clone_size: .
d_call: .
j_call: TRBJ2-2
v_call: TRBV28
cdr3_nt: TGTGCCAGCAGTTCCCAAGTAGTCCACACCGGGGAGCTGTTTTTT
cdr3_aa: CASSSQVVHTGELFF

clone_size: .
d_call: TRBD2
j_call: TRBJ2-5
v_call: TRBV9
cdr3_nt: TGTGCCAGCAGCGTCGGACTAGCGGGGGGAAAAGAGACCCAGTACTTC
cdr3_aa: CASSVGLAGGKETQYF

clone_size: .
d_call: .
j_call: TRBJ2-3
v_call: TRBV10-3
cdr3_nt: TGTGCCATCAGTGAGTACGTTCGGGGCACAGATACGCAGTATTTT
cdr3_aa: CAISEYVRGTDTQYF

clone_size: .
d_call: TRBD2
j_call: TRBJ2-1
v_call: TRBV29-1
cdr3_nt: TGCAGCGGCGGGGGGGGTTCCTACAATGAGCAGTTCTTC
cdr3_aa: CSGGGGSYNEQFF

clone_size: .
d_call: .
j_call: TRBJ2-1
v_call: TRBV6-6
cdr3_nt: TGTGCCAGCATGTCCGCGGGCTTTTCGCCGGATGAGCAGTTCTTC
cdr3_aa: CASMSAGFSPDEQFF

clone_size: once
d_call: TRBD2
j_call: TRBJ2-2
v_call: TRBV2
cdr3_nt: TGTGCCAGCAGTGCGGTGGAGGGACTAGCGCACACCGGGGAGCTGTTTTTT
cdr3_aa: CASSAVEGLAHTGELFF

clone_size: .
d_call: TRBD1
j_call: TRBJ2-3
v_call: TRBV11-2
cdr3_nt: TGTGCCAGCAGCTTAGATACAGGGGGCCCAGATACGCAGTATTTT
cdr3_aa: CASSLDTGGPDTQYF

clone_size: .
d_call: .
j_call: TRBJ2-1
v_call: TRBV7-9
cdr3_nt: TGTGCCAGCAGCTTAGGCCAGGGCAATGAGCAGTTCTTC
cdr3_aa: CASSLGQGNEQFF

clone_size: once
d_call: TRBD2
j_call: TRBJ2-1
v_call: TRBV7-2
cdr3_nt: TGTGCCAGCAGCTTAGAACTAGCGGGGGGGCACAATGAGCAGTTCTTC
cdr3_aa: CASSLELAGGHNEQFF

clone_size: .
d_call: .
j_call: TRBJ2-1
v_call: TRBV19
cdr3_nt: TGTGCCAGTAGGGTGGCGGGGTTCTTCTACAATGAGCAGTTCTTC
cdr3_aa: CASRVAGFFYNEQFF

clone_size: .
d_call: .
j_call: TRBJ2-1
v_call: TRBV4-3
cdr3_nt: TGCGCCAGCAGCCCCTTTGTGACAGCGAGATACAATGAGCAGTTCTTC
cdr3_aa: CASSPFVTARYNEQFF

clone_size: .
d_call: TRBD2
j_call: TRBJ2-1
v_call: TRBV28
cdr3_nt: TGTGCCAGCAGTTTGACCGGGACTAGCGGGACGGCTGAGCAGTTCTTC
cdr3_aa: CASSLTGTSGTAEQFF

clone_size: once
d_call: .
j_call: TRBJ1-3
v_call: TRBV9
cdr3_nt: TGTGCCAGCAGCGTAGGTCGTCAGTTCTCTGGAAACACCATATATTTT
cdr3_aa: CASSVGRQFSGNTIYF

clone_size: .
d_call: .
j_call: TRBJ2-3
v_call: TRBV16
cdr3_nt: TGTGCCAGCAGCCAATCCAGGGGTGGCACAGATACGCAGTATTTT
cdr3_aa: CASSQSRGGTDTQYF

clone_size: once
d_call: .
j_call: TRBJ2-3
v_call: TRBV27
cdr3_nt: TGTGCCAGCAGTTTATACAGGGGAGGAGATACGCAGTATTTT
cdr3_aa: CASSLYRGGDTQYF

clone_size: .
d_call: .
j_call: TRBJ1-1
v_call: TRBV28
cdr3_nt: TGTGCCAGCAGTTTATCGAATAGTATGAACACTGAAGCTTTCTTT
cdr3_aa: CASSLSNSMNTEAFF

clone_size: .
d_call: TRBD2
j_call: TRBJ2-5
v_call: TRBV11-2
cdr3_nt: TGTGCCAGCAGCTTCCTAGGGACTAGCGGGAAGCAAGAGACCCAGTACTTC
cdr3_aa: CASSFLGTSGKQETQYF